One and the same sample provided the 29 T cell receptor beta chains below, sequenced in a study of blood T cell repertoires in COVID-19 (dated by TCRdb to between 2020 and 2021). Libraries were made using the immunoSEQ multiplex PCR assay. TCRdb took this table from immuneACCESS and kept in-frame rearrangements with V and J called. Such tables lack part of the clones; where checked against another copy, unresolved V genes explain under half of the gap, and the rest is unexplained. Counted in this sample were about 61,000 clones; about 88% of them appeared once. The ten largest clones capture 20% to 25% of the sample. What was sequenced was peripheral blood. Receptors originate from a woman aged 45-60 years with active or convalescent COVID-19.

This clone was seen a single time. The chain employs TRBV5-6 and TRBJ2-7; 10 bases align to TRBD1. The length of the CDR3 is 14 residues. V gave up 4 bases and J gave up 6 bases; unmatched junction bases: 7. Germline CDR1 reads SGHDT; CDR2 reads YYEEEE. CDR3 sequence (DNA): TGTGCCAGCAGCCCCGGGACAGGGGATAGCGAGCAGTACTTC. Amino acids: CASSPGTGDSEQYF.

The chain joins TRBV19 to TRBJ1-6; tentative D call: TRBD1 (6 bases). The V gene's germline CDR1 is LNHDA and CDR2 SQIVND (reference sequence). The CDR3 has 14 amino acids. The V and J ends lost 4 bases and 13 bases respectively, with 17 bases between them. The CDR3 region is CASSTRHDRPPLHF. The CDR3, as DNA: TGTGCCAGTAGTACCCGGCACGACAGGCCTCCCCTCCACTTT.

V usage is TRBV5-5 and J usage is TRBJ2-6, with 7 bases matching TRBD1. CDR1 and CDR2 from the germline V gene are SGHKS and YYEKEE (reference sequence). This CDR3 is built from 16 residues. Losses at the gene ends were 5 bases for V and 0 bases for J; bases not matched to a gene: 5. This CDR3 is CASSLPGGSGANVLTF. CDR3 DNA sequence: TGTGCCAGCAGTCTCCCAGGGGGCTCTGGGGCCAACGTCCTGACTTTC.

This chain links TRBV9 with TRBJ1-2; D is unclear. This CDR3 contains 14 residues. V lost 0 bases and J lost 2, with 8 bases in between. Germline loops: CDR1 SGDLS, CDR2 YYNGEE. Here the CDR3 DNA reads TGTGCCAGCAGCGTAGATGGCATGAACTATGGCTACACCTTC. Its protein is CASSVDGMNYGYTF.

The CDR3 region is CAITTGKQTNEKLFF. In nucleotides, the CDR3 is TGTGCCATCACTACAGGAAAACAAACTAATGAAAAACTGTTTTTT. The V call is TRBV10-3, the J call TRBJ1-4; D might be TRBD1 (5 bases). Trimming removed 7 bases from V and 1 base from J, with 13 bases in between. Germline assignment: CDR1 ENHRY and CDR2 SYGVKD. The CDR3 loop spans 15 amino acids.

The chain links TRBV21-1 to TRBJ1-2; the table's D call of TRBD1 was not tested on the DNA. TRBV21-1 is tagged as a pseudogene. The CDR3 spans 12 residues. The CDR3 sequence: CASSGQLDGYTF. The DNA for the CDR3 is TGTGCCAGCAGCGGACAGCTGGATGGCTACACCTTC.

This chain connects TRBV18 to TRBJ1-2; the D gene is possibly TRBD1 (6 bases). V was trimmed by 8 bases and J by 0 bases, leaving 16 bases between them. The CDR3 totals 15 residues. Germline values: CDR1 KGHSH, CDR2 LQKENI. The CDR3 nucleotides read TGTGCCAGCCTCAAGTCCCAGGGGCCTAACTATGGCTACACCTTC. This codes for CASLKSQGPNYGYTF.

J is TRBJ2-3 and V is TRBV9; D is uncertain. Germline loops: CDR1 SGDLS, CDR2 YYNGEE. The V end lost 0 bases, the J end lost 2 bases, and 10 bases lay between the germline ends. CDR3 size: 15 residues. The CDR3 sequence is CASSVGGLFTDTQYF. The CDR3 nucleotides are TGTGCCAGCAGCGTAGGAGGTCTTTTCACAGATACGCAGTATTTT.

DNA for the CDR3: TGTGCCTGGAGTATTGGCAGGGCCGGCTATGGCTACACCTTC. Protein: CAWSIGRAGYGYTF. This chain joins TRBV30 and TRBJ1-2, with a weak D call TRBD1 (5 bases). Germline assignment: CDR1 GTSNPN and CDR2 SVGIG (reference sequence). The V gene lost 2 bases and the J gene lost 4 bases, with 14 bases spanning the gap. The CDR3 has 14 residues.

CDR3: CASRESTGLNTEAFF. DNA for the CDR3: TGTGCCAGCAGAGAATCGACAGGATTGAACACTGAAGCTTTCTTT. The chain uses TRBV4-2 and TRBJ1-1; tentative D call: TRBD1 (6 bases). Per germline, CDR1 LGHNA and CDR2 YNFKEQ. This CDR3 is 15 amino acids long. V lost 6 bases, J lost 0 bases, and 14 bases lay in between.

The rearrangement uses TRBV7-6 and TRBJ2-7; 12 bases line up with TRBD2. Germline lookup yields CDR1 SGHVS and CDR2 FNYEAQ. Trimming cost V 5 bases and J 6 bases; bases outside gene matches: 17. The CDR3 is 18 residues long. CDR3 protein: CASSPSALAGGPVGEQYF. As DNA, the CDR3 is TGTGCCAGCAGCCCCAGCGCGCTAGCGGGAGGGCCGGTTGGCGAGCAGTACTTC.

The chain is built from TRBV11-2 and TRBJ1-6; 9 bases match TRBD1. This CDR3 is built from 14 residues. The V segment lost 4 bases and the J segment 9 bases; nucleotides outside the gene matches: 4. The germline CDR1 and CDR2 sequences are SGHAT and FQNNGV. The CDR3 protein is CASSSQGATSPLHF. In nucleotides, the CDR3 is TGTGCCAGCAGCTCACAGGGGGCTACTTCACCCCTCCACTTT.

This rearrangement joins TRBV7-3 to TRBJ1-2; 7 bases agree with TRBD1. The germline V gene has CDR1 SGHTA and CDR2 FQGTGA. The CDR3 is made up of 14 amino acids. The J segment lost 4 bases and the V segment lost 5 bases, leaving 7 bases of the junction unmatched. CDR3 in amino acids: CASSLTQGGYGYTF. CDR3 bases: TGTGCCAGCAGCCTGACGCAGGGGGGCTATGGCTACACCTTC.

The chain links TRBV7-3 to TRBJ2-3; TRBD1 matches at 7 bases. Unmatched junction bases numbered 14, after V lost 2 bases and J lost 0 bases. This CDR3 is built from 19 residues. The germline gives CDR1 SGHTA, CDR2 FQGTGA. The CDR3 loop reads CASSLPSAGQESSTDTQYF. CDR3 coding DNA: TGTGCCAGCAGCTTACCCTCAGCCGGACAGGAGTCTAGCACAGATACGCAGTATTTT.

The chain uses TRBV9 and TRBJ1-1; no firm D call. This CDR3 is built from 15 residues. Germline V gene data show CDR1 as SGDLS and CDR2 as YYNGEE. Trimming stripped 3 bases from V and 10 bases from J, with 22 bases between. The CDR3 here is CASSADRRGSSRAFF. CDR3 bases: TGTGCCAGCAGCGCCGATAGACGGGGAAGCAGTAGAGCTTTCTTT. The full variable domain, rest sourced from reference TRBV9 and TRBJ1-1, is DSGVTQTPKHLITATGQRVTLRCSPRSGDLSVYWYQQSLDQGLQFLIQYYNGEERAKGNILERFSAQQFPDLHSELNLSSLELGDSALYFCASSADRRGSSRAFFGQGTRLTVV.

The CDR3 loop is CASRGLAANNEQFF. The CDR3 nucleotides read TGTGCCAGCAGGGGACTAGCGGCTAACAATGAGCAGTTCTTC. The V call is TRBV3-1 (or the pseudogene TRBV3-2), the J call TRBJ2-1, with 11 bases aligning to TRBD2. Germline assignment: CDR1 LGHDT and CDR2 YNNKEL (reference sequence). V lost 6 bases to trimming and J lost 5 bases; unmatched junction nucleotides: 3. The CDR3 contains 14 residues.

The chain employs TRBV19 and TRBJ2-5, with TRBD1 identical over 7 bases. V was pared by 4 bases and J by 2 bases, with 7 bases of the junction left unmatched. The CDR3 length is 15 residues. Looked up from germline, CDR1 is LNHDA and CDR2 is SQIVND (reference sequence). CDR3 DNA: TGTGCCAGTAGTACCCAGGGACAGAGACAAGAGACCCAGTACTTC. This sequence encodes CASSTQGQRQETQYF.

The rearrangement joins TRBV30 to TRBJ1-6; D unclear. The CDR3 is made up of 16 amino acids. Germline CDR1 reads GTSNPN; CDR2 reads SVGIG (reference sequence). Here the CDR3 DNA reads TGTGCACAAACAACGGGTTCAAGCTCCTATAATTCACCCCTCCACTTT. It yields the protein CAQTTGSSSYNSPLHF.

This chain links TRBV18 with TRBJ2-5; D is possibly TRBD1 (6 bases). The ends were cut back, 3 bases at V and 3 bases at J, with 8 bases in the middle. This CDR3 has 13 amino acids. CDR1 is KGHSH and CDR2 is LQKENI in the germline V gene. The chain's CDR3 is CASSPGQKETQYF. DNA for the CDR3: TGTGCCAGCTCACCTGGACAGAAAGAGACCCAGTACTTC.

The rearrangement uses TRBV28 and TRBJ1-5; D call uncertain. This CDR3 spans 13 amino acids. Germline CDR1 is MDHEN and CDR2 is SYDVKM. V lost 2 bases and J lost 9, with 11 bases in between. CDR3 nucleotides: TGTGCCAGCAGTTTAGCCCAGATCATGCCCCAGCATTTT. Encoded protein: CASSLAQIMPQHF. Based on the CDR3 plus reference TRBV28 and TRBJ1-5, the full variable domain is DVKVTQSSRYLVKRTGEKVFLECVQDMDHENMFWYRQDPGLGLRLIYFSYDVKMKEKGDIPEGYSVSREKKERFSLILESASTNQTSMYLCASSLAQIMPQHFGDGTRLSIL.

The rearrangement joins TRBV18 to TRBJ2-1, with D tentatively TRBD2 (6 bases). The CDR3 totals 16 residues. Trimming pared 6 bases from V and 4 bases from J, leaving 19 bases between. The V gene's germline CDR1 is KGHSH and CDR2 LQKENI. The CDR3 sequence is CASSPTSSGEYNEQFF. DNA of the CDR3: TGTGCCAGCTCTCCAACTAGCTCGGGGGAATACAATGAGCAGTTCTTC.

CDR3: CATSDPREAGLAETQYF. CDR3 in DNA: TGTGCCACCAGTGATCCCAGGGAGGCGGGACTAGCGGAGACCCAGTACTTC. The rearrangement uses TRBV24-1 and TRBJ2-5, with 10 bases fitting TRBD2. This CDR3 spans 17 amino acids. The germline V gene has CDR1 KGHDR and CDR2 SFDVKD. After removal of 3 bases from V and 5 bases from J, the junction contained 11 bases not matched to a gene.

This clone was seen just once. The V gene is TRBV27, the J gene TRBJ2-7, with D possibly matching TRBD2 (6 bases). Germline CDR1 and CDR2: MNHEY and SMNVEV (reference sequence). Trimming left V 2 bases short and J 0 bases short, with 11 bases between. The CDR3 extends over 15 amino acids. The CDR3 sequence is CASSLRRGTSYEQYF. The CDR3 coding sequence is TGTGCCAGCAGTTTACGGAGGGGAACCTCCTACGAGCAGTACTTC.

This clone occurred a few times. The V and J genes are TRBV29-1 and TRBJ2-1; 8 bases line up with TRBD2. Germline CDR1 SQVTM, CDR2 ANQGSEA. Losses at the gene ends were 2 bases for V and 7 bases for J; bases not matched to a gene: 10. This CDR3 has 15 amino acids. The CDR3 DNA sequence: TGCAGCGTTGAAACGGGACTAGGGCGTGGGAATGAGCAGTTCTTC. Amino acid sequence: CSVETGLGRGNEQFF.

The chain uses TRBV3-1 (or the pseudogene TRBV3-2) and TRBJ2-1, with D possibly matching TRBD2 (5 bases). The CDR3 runs 13 residues. Germline-derived CDR1 and CDR2 are LGHDT and YNNKEL (reference sequence). The ends were cut back, 8 bases at V and 6 bases at J, with 14 bases in the middle. The CDR3: CASSRSGINEQFF. The CDR3 DNA reads as TGTGCCAGCTCGAGGTCCGGGATCAATGAGCAGTTCTTC.

V usage is TRBV6-1 and J usage is TRBJ2-5, with 9 bases that match TRBD2. Germline CDR1 reads MNHNS; CDR2 reads SASEGT. With 2 bases clipped from V and 4 bases from J, the junction kept 11 bases outside the gene matches. The CDR3 covers 17 residues. The chain's CDR3 is CASSEPLWAGGGETQYF. The DNA of the CDR3 is TGTGCCAGCAGTGAACCCCTGTGGGCGGGAGGGGGAGAGACCCAGTACTTC.

The chain uses TRBV2 and TRBJ2-1, with 7 positions matching TRBD2. The J segment lost 6 bases and the V segment lost 6 bases, leaving 8 bases of the junction unmatched. CDR3 length: 14 amino acids. CDR1 and CDR2 from the germline V gene are SNHLY and FYNNEI. CDR3 sequence reads: CASRDLGGVNEQFF. The CDR3 nucleotides are TGTGCCAGCAGGGACCTTGGGGGGGTCAATGAGCAGTTCTTC.

The chain joins TRBV16 to TRBJ1-2; no clear D gene. The V gene's germline CDR1 is KGHSY and CDR2 FQNENV. V lost 0 bases and J 2 bases, leaving 10 bases between the germline ends. The CDR3 extends over 15 amino acids. CDR3: CASSQSAQRNYGYTF. CDR3 nucleotide sequence: TGTGCCAGCAGCCAATCCGCACAGAGAAACTATGGCTACACCTTC.

This chain links TRBV7-8 with TRBJ2-5, with a possible D match to TRBD1 (5 bases). The germline V and J ends were trimmed by 6 bases and 3 bases, with 14 bases remaining between them. Germline V gene data show CDR1 as SGHVS and CDR2 as FQNEAQ. The CDR3 totals 14 residues. The CDR3 nucleotides are TGTGCCAGCAGACCCGTTAGGGGTGAAGAGACCCAGTACTTC. Protein: CASRPVRGEETQYF.